This TCR beta chain was captured in a study of T cell changes during pregnancy in multiple sclerosis. This table comes from immunoSEQ multiplex PCR, and its TCRdb copy is limited to in-frame clones, with some not included. The table lists some 45,000 clones, about 91% of them singletons. With 3 bases removed from V and 7 bases from J, the gap between germline ends came to 12 bases. Germline lookup yields CDR1 SEHNR and CDR2 FQNEAQ (reference sequence). The CDR3 runs 13 residues. The chain combines TRBV7-9 with TRBJ1-2; D is undetermined. The source of this sequence is a female donor in good health, enrolled as a control in a pregnancy study. Sample: CD4+ T cells from peripheral blood mononuclear cells, taken after pregnancy. The CDR3 bases are TGTGCCAGCAGCTTGATGCTCGACTCTGGCTACACCTTC. Encoded protein: CASSLMLDSGYTF.